The 20 T cell receptor beta chains reported below all come from one sample, sequenced in a study of cytomegalovirus exposure and HLA in healthy donors. 13 Jbeta primers and 60 Vbeta primers were used for the PCR. Clones were read by immunoSEQ multiplex PCR, and TCRdb kept only the in-frame ones, dropping some. The data hold 180,000 or so clones, with 80% observed a single time. Sequencing used PBMCs. These receptor sequences come from a woman aged 25 to 39 in good health and CMV-seronegative.

The J gene is TRBJ2-3, the V gene TRBV6-4; D unclear. CDR1 MRHNA and CDR2 SNTAGT come from the germline V gene. The CDR3 runs to 12 residues. V was pared by 8 bases and J by 6 bases, with 12 bases between. The CDR3 is CASSSRPDTQYF. The CDR3 DNA follows: TGTGCCAGCTCCTCTAGACCGGATACGCAGTATTTT.

The genes are TRBV9 and TRBJ2-7; D remains unclear. The CDR3 loop spans 13 amino acids. The germline V and J ends were trimmed by 0 bases and 5 bases, with 9 bases remaining between them. Germline V gives CDR1 SGDLS, CDR2 YYNGEE. The CDR3 protein is CASSVGPGNEQYF. In DNA, the CDR3 is TGTGCCAGCAGCGTAGGTCCGGGTAACGAGCAGTACTTC. Combining the CDR3 with reference TRBV9 and TRBJ2-7 gives the whole variable domain DSGVTQTPKHLITATGQRVTLRCSPRSGDLSVYWYQQSLDQGLQFLIQYYNGEERAKGNILERFSAQQFPDLHSELNLSSLELGDSALYFCASSVGPGNEQYFGPGTRLTVT.

The chain is built from TRBV4-3 and TRBJ2-3, with D possibly being TRBD1 (5 bases). Trimming shortened V by 4 bases and J by 5 bases, and 16 bases separated the two germline ends. This CDR3 is 15 amino acids long. The germline V gene encodes CDR1 LGHNA and CDR2 YSLEER. The CDR3 nucleotides are TGCGCCAGCAGCCTCCTTTGGCAGCAGGGAGATACGCAGTATTTT. Amino acid sequence: CASSLLWQQGDTQYF.

This clone was seen once. The CDR3 nucleotides are TGTGCCAGCAGCTCCAGACAGGGGGCGGCTAGATTCGCTGAAGCTTTCTTT. Its translation is CASSSRQGAARFAEAFF. The chain is built from TRBV7-8 and TRBJ1-1, with 10 bases matching TRBD1. Germline assignment: CDR1 SGHVS and CDR2 FQNEAQ. Germline trimming cut 4 bases from V and 6 bases from J; bases unmatched to any gene: 14. This CDR3 has 17 residues.

J is TRBJ1-1 and V is TRBV6-5; 7 bases agree with TRBD1. CDR3 size: 15 residues. V shed 2 bases, J shed 3 bases, and the junction held 6 bases outside the gene matches. Germline CDR1 is MNHEY and CDR2 is SVGAGI. In nucleotides, the CDR3 is TGTGCCAGCAGTTACAGAGAGGGGGCCGACACTGAAGCTTTCTTT. This translates into CASSYREGADTEAFF.

The rearrangement links TRBV30 to TRBJ2-2; TRBD2 might be the D (5 bases). There are 12 residues in the CDR3. The germline gives CDR1 GTSNPN, CDR2 SVGIG (reference sequence). Trimming pared 4 bases from V and 3 bases from J, leaving 6 bases between. As DNA, the CDR3 is TGTGCCTGGATCGGGGACACCGGGGAGCTGTTTTTT. Protein sequence: CAWIGDTGELFF.

The J gene is TRBJ1-1, the V gene TRBV6-4; 8 bases are shared with TRBD1. In germline, CDR1 is MRHNA, CDR2 SNTAGT. This CDR3 is built from 14 residues. V trimming: 6 bases; J trimming: 4 bases; junction bases outside the gene matches: 7. The CDR3 here is CASRTGQGATEAFF. CDR3 in DNA: TGTGCCAGCAGGACGGGGCAGGGGGCCACTGAAGCTTTCTTT.

The chain combines TRBV7-3 with TRBJ2-1; D ambiguous. The CDR3 covers 14 residues. Germline V gene lookup returns CDR1 SGHTA and CDR2 FQGTGA. V lost 2 bases and J 2 bases, leaving 7 bases between the germline ends. The CDR3 loop is CASSLALTYNEQFF. CDR3 in DNA: TGTGCCAGCAGCTTAGCACTTACCTACAATGAGCAGTTCTTC.

This clone was counted a few times. The J gene is TRBJ1-1, the V gene TRBV30; 7 bases are a match to TRBD1. CDR1 is GTSNPN, CDR2 SVGIG, per germline (reference sequence). J was trimmed by 7 bases and V by 4 bases; bases with no gene match: 9. The CDR3 is made up of 13 amino acids. CDR3 in DNA: TGTGCCTGGACCGAAAACCGGGACAGTGAAGCTTTCTTT. Amino acid sequence: CAWTENRDSEAFF.

This sequence joins TRBV30 and TRBJ1-4, with a weak D call TRBD1 (6 bases). V was shortened by 1 base and J by 3 bases, with 21 bases between the two germline ends. CDR1 and CDR2 from the germline V gene are GTSNPN and SVGIG (reference sequence). The CDR3 is 18 residues long. The CDR3 sequence: CAWSDRVLGFAANEKLFF. CDR3 nucleotide sequence: TGTGCCTGGAGTGACAGGGTTCTCGGATTCGCAGCTAATGAAAAACTGTTTTTT. Full variable domain (remainder filled in from reference TRBV30 and TRBJ1-4): SQTIHQWPATLVQPVGSPLSLECTVEGTSNPNLYWYRQAAGRGLQLLFYSVGIGQISSEVPQNLSASRPQDRQFILSSKKLLLSDSGFYLCAWSDRVLGFAANEKLFFGSGTQLSVL.

This rearrangement joins TRBV6-5 to TRBJ1-2, with D tentatively TRBD1 (6 bases). The V end was cut by 6 bases, the J end by 8 bases, with 19 bases between. Germline CDR1 MNHEY, CDR2 SVGAGI. The CDR3 has 14 amino acids. The CDR3 spells CASRSQGSLGGYTF. The CDR3 nucleotides read TGTGCCAGCAGGTCTCAGGGGTCACTCGGGGGCTACACCTTC.

The chain is built from TRBV25-1 and TRBJ2-2; D not resolved. Germline lookup yields CDR1 MGHDK and CDR2 SYGVNS. V lost 5 bases and J lost 4, with 11 bases in between. This CDR3 has 14 amino acids. The CDR3 nucleotides are TGTGCCAGCAGTCATAGAATCCCCACCGGGGAGCTGTTTTTT. This translates into CASSHRIPTGELFF.

V gene TRBV6-5 combines with J gene TRBJ1-1; D perhaps matches TRBD1 (5 bases). The CDR3 has 16 amino acids. Germline assignment: CDR1 MNHEY and CDR2 SVGAGI. V lost 0 bases and J lost 4, with 15 bases in between. The CDR3 spells CASSYSGGALSTEAFF. The CDR3 DNA follows: TGTGCCAGCAGTTACTCGGGTGGGGCCCTGAGCACTGAAGCTTTCTTT.

This clone showed up just once. The chain recombines TRBV1 with TRBJ2-6; the table's D gene call, TRBD1, was not cross checked with the DNA. TRBV1 is a listed pseudogene. The CDR3 length is 20 residues. CDR3 region: CTSSQDLPGNPPSGANVLTF. CDR3 sequence (DNA): TGCACCAGCAGCCAAGATCTGCCAGGGAACCCTCCTTCTGGGGCCAACGTCCTGACTTTC.

The V gene is TRBV30, the J gene TRBJ1-2; no clear D gene. Germline lookup yields CDR1 GTSNPN and CDR2 SVGIG (reference sequence). V was trimmed by 1 base and J by 5 bases, leaving 17 bases between them. The CDR3 runs to 15 residues. In nucleotides, the CDR3 is TGTGCCTGGAGTGACCCCGAGGGTGGGTCATATGGCTACACCTTC. It codes for CAWSDPEGGSYGYTF.

V and J are TRBV19 and TRBJ2-7; TRBD2 matches 10 bases. The CDR3 contains 11 residues. Germline CDR1 LNHDA, CDR2 SQIVND (reference sequence). The ends lost 5 bases at V and 11 bases at J; junction bases unmatched: 3. The CDR3 loop reads CASSEGTSEYF. The CDR3 DNA reads as TGTGCCAGTAGTGAGGGGACTAGCGAGTACTTC.

The V and J genes are TRBV4-1 and TRBJ2-7; 7 bases are shared with TRBD2. CDR1 and CDR2 (germline): MGHRA, YSYEKL. The CDR3 is made up of 17 amino acids. V lost 2 bases to trimming and J lost 4 bases; unmatched junction nucleotides: 14. In nucleotides, the CDR3 is TGCGCCAGCAGCCAACGGGAGCGGGACGGGGGTTTATACGAGCAGTACTTC. Translated: CASSQRERDGGLYEQYF.

The chain employs TRBV4-1 and TRBJ2-6; D possibly corresponds to TRBD1 (5 bases). V was cut by 1 base and J by 0 bases, with 13 bases left in between. Germline values: CDR1 MGHRA, CDR2 YSYEKL. The CDR3 length is 18 residues. CDR3 in amino acids: CASSQVMTASSGANVLTF. The CDR3 region has the DNA TGCGCCAGCAGCCAAGTGATGACAGCTAGCTCTGGGGCCAACGTCCTGACTTTC.

This clone is a singleton in its sample. The chain is built from TRBV4-1 and TRBJ1-5; D remains unclear. The V and J ends lost 1 base and 6 bases respectively, with 10 bases between them. The CDR3 runs to 14 residues. Germline CDR1 is MGHRA and CDR2 is YSYEKL. CDR3 loop: CASSQGAAGQPQHF. The CDR3 DNA is TGCGCCAGCAGCCAAGGGGCAGCTGGTCAGCCCCAGCATTTT.

The rearrangement uses TRBV19 and TRBJ2-6; 11 bases match TRBD1. Germline CDR1 is LNHDA and CDR2 is SQIVND (reference sequence). J was trimmed by 1 base and V by 6 bases; bases with no gene match: 5. The CDR3 spans 17 residues. CDR3 in DNA: TGTGCCAGTAGCCCCGGGACAGGGGGGTCTGGGGCCAACGTCCTGACTTTC. Amino acid sequence: CASSPGTGGSGANVLTF.